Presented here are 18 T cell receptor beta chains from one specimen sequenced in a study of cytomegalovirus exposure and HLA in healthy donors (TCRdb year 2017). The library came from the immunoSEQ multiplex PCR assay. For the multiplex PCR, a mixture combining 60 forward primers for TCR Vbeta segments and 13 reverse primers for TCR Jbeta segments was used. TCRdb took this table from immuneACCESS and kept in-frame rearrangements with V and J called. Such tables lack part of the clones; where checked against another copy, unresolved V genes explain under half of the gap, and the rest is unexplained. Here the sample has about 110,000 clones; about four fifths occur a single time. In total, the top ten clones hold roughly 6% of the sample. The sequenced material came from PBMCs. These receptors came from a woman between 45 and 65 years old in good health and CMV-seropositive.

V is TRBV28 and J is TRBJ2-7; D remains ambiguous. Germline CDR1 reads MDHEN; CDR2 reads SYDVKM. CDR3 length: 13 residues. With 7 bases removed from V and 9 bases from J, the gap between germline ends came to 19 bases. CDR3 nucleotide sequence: TGTGCCAGCACCCTGGCCCCTGAATTTGTGCAGTACTTC. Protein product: CASTLAPEFVQYF.

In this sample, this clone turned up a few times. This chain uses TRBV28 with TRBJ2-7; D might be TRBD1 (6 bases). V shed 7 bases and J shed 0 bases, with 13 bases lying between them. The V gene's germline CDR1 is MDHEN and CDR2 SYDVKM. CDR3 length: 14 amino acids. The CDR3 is CASTLRTVSYEQYF. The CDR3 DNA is TGTGCCAGCACCCTAAGGACAGTCTCCTACGAGCAGTACTTC.

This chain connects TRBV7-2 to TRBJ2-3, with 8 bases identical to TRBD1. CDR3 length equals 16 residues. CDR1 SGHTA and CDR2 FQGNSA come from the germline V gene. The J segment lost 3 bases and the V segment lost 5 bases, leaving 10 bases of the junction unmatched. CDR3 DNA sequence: TGTGCCAGCAGCCTAAGGACAGGGTATCGAACAGATACGCAGTATTTT. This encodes CASSLRTGYRTDTQYF.

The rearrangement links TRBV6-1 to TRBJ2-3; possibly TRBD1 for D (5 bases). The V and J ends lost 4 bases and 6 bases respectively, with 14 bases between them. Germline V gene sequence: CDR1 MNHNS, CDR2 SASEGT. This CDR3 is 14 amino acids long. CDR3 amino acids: CASSATGRADTQYF. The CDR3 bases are TGTGCCAGCAGTGCAACAGGTCGGGCGGATACGCAGTATTTT.

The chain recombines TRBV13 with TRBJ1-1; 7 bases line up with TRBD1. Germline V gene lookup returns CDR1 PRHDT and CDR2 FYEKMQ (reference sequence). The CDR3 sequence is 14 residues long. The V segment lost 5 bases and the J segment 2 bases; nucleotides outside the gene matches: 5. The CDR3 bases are TGTGCCAGCAGCGGGGGGACAGTTAACACTGAAGCTTTCTTT. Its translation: CASSGGTVNTEAFF.

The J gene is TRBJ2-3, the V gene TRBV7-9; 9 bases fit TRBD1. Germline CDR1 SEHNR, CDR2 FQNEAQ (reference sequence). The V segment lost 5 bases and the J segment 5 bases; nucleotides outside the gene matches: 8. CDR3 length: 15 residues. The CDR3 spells CASSPPDRGRDTQYF. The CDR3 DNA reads TGTGCCAGCAGCCCCCCGGACAGGGGACGAGATACGCAGTATTTT.

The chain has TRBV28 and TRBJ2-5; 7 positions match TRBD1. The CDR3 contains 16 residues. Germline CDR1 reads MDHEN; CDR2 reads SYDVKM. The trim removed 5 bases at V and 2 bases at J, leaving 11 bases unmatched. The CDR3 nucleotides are TGTGCCAGCAGTGCCCACAGGGGTCGAGGGCAAGAGACCCAGTACTTC. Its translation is CASSAHRGRGQETQYF.

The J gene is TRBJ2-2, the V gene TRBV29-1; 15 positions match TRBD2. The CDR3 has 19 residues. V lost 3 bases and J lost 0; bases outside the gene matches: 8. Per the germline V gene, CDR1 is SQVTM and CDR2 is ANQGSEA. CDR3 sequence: CSVDPGLAGGKPNTGELFF. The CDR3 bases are TGCAGCGTTGACCCGGGACTAGCGGGGGGAAAGCCGAACACCGGGGAGCTGTTTTTT.

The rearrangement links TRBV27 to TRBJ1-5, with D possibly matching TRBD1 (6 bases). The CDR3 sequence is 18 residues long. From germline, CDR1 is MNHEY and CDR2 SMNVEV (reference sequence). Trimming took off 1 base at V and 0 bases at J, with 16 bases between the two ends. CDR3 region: CASSLWGPSGNSNQPQHF. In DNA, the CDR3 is TGTGCCAGCAGTTTATGGGGGCCCTCCGGTAATAGCAATCAGCCCCAGCATTTT.

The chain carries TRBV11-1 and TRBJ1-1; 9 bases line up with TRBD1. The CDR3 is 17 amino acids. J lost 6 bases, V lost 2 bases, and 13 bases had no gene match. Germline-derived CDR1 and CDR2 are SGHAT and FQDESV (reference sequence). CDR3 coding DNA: TGTGCCAGCAGCTTAAATGGATGGGACAGGGAAAGTCCTGAAGCTTTCTTT. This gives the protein CASSLNGWDRESPEAFF.

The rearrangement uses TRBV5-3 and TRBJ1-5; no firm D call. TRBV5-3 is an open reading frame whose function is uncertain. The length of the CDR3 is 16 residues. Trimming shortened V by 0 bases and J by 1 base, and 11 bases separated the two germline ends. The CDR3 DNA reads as TGTGCCAGAAGCTTGGGGAAGGGAGCGAGCAATCAGCCCCAGCATTTT. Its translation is CARSLGKGASNQPQHF.

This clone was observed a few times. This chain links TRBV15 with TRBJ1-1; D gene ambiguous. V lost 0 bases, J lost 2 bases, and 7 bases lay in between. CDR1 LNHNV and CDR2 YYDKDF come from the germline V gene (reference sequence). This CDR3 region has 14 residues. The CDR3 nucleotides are TGTGCCACCAGCAGAGATACAGCCAACACTGAAGCTTTCTTT. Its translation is CATSRDTANTEAFF.

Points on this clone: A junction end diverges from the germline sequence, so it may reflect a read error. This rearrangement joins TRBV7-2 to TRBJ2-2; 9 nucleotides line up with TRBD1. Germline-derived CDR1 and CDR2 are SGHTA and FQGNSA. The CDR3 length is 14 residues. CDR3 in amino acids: CVSSLDTGGLRLFF. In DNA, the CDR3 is TGTGTCAGCAGCTTAGACACAGGGGGCCTGCGACTGTTTTTT.

The CDR3 loop is CAGGRRGQSSYEQYF. In DNA form, the CDR3 reads TGTGCCGGGGGGAGGAGGGGCCAGAGCTCCTACGAGCAGTACTTC. The chain couples TRBV30 to TRBJ2-7, with D perhaps TRBD2 (6 bases). Germline CDR1 GTSNPN, CDR2 SVGIG (reference sequence). The CDR3 totals 15 residues. Trimming took 8 bases from V and 0 from J, leaving 20 bases between them.

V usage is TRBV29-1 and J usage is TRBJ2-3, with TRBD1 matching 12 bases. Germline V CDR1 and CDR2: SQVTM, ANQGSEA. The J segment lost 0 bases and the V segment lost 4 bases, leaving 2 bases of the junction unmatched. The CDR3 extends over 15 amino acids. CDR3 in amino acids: CSVAGQGASTDTQYF. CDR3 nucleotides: TGCAGCGTTGCGGGACAGGGGGCGAGCACAGATACGCAGTATTTT.

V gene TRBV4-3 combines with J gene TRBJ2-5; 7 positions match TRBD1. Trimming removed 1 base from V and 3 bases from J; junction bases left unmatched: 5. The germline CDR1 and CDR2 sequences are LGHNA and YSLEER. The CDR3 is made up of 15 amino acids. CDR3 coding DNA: TGCGCCAGCAGCCAAGTCTTAGGGGGCAAAGAGACCCAGTACTTC. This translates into CASSQVLGGKETQYF.

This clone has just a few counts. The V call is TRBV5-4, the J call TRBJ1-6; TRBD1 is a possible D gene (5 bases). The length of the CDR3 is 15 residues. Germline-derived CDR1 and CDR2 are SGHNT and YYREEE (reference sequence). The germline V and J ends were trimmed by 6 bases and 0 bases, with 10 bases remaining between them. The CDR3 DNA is TGTGCCAGCATCGACAGTAGCTCCTATAATTCACCCCTCCACTTT. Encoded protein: CASIDSSSYNSPLHF. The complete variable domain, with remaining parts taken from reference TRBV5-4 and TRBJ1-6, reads ETGVTQSPTHLIKTRGQQVTLRCSSQSGHNTVSWYQQALGQGPQFIFQYYREEENGRGNFPPRFSGLQFPNYSSELNVNALELDDSALYLCASIDSSSYNSPLHFGNGTRLTVT.

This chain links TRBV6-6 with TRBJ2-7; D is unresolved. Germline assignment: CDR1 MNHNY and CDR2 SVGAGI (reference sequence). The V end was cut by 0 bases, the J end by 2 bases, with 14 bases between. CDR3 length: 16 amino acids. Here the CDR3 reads CASSYSPTSLTYEQYF. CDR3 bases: TGTGCCAGCAGTTACTCTCCCACCTCACTTACCTACGAGCAGTACTTC.